Each of the 22 T cell receptor beta chains below was sequenced from the same sample in a study of blood T cells in healthy people across ages. Together with a sample-barcoded 5' primer, a J-beta primer mix was included in a second PCR lasting about 7 to 11 cycles. Via MiXCR, TCRdb re-called the 5' RACE reads, giving one row per CDR3 protein. The data contain about 810,000 distinct CDR3 sequences, 35% to 40% of them seen just once; the ten biggest clones take up under 15%. Source material: blood. These receptors were obtained from a man aged 18 to 30 in good health.

This clonotype was seen only a few times. The chain has TRBV20-1 and TRBJ2-1, with 11 bases that match TRBD2. Germline V lookup: CDR1 DFQATT, CDR2 SNEGSKA (reference sequence). The CDR3 is made up of 16 amino acids. Unmatched junction bases numbered 11, after V lost 3 bases and J lost 7 bases. The CDR3 reads CSASGSGTSGSNEQFF. The CDR3 DNA is TGCAGTGCTAGTGGGTCTGGGACTAGCGGTTCAAATGAGCAGTTCTTC.

This clonotype was counted a single time. V gene TRBV12-3 or TRBV12-4 combines with J gene TRBJ2-2; tentative D call: TRBD1 (6 bases). V was pared by 4 bases and J by 0 bases, with 12 bases between. The length of the CDR3 is 16 residues. The CDR3 DNA follows: TGTGCCAGCAGTTCCGGACAGATCTCGAACACCGGGGAGCTGTTTTTT. This gives the protein CASSSGQISNTGELFF.

The rearrangement links TRBV2 to TRBJ1-2; the D gene is possibly TRBD1 (6 bases). The CDR3 loop spans 13 amino acids. Trimming removed 11 bases at V and 6 bases at J, with 19 bases between. CDR1 and CDR2 (germline): SNHLY, FYNNEI. The CDR3 region is CAGHPGTTDGYTF. As DNA, the CDR3 is TGTGCCGGCCATCCCGGGACAACAGATGGCTACACCTTC.

The genes are TRBV7-2 and TRBJ2-3; maybe TRBD2 (6 bases). V was clipped by 3 bases and J by 6 bases, with 16 bases between them. The CDR3 runs to 15 residues. Germline V lookup: CDR1 SGHTA, CDR2 FQGNSA. CDR3: CASSLRGVPVDTQYF. The CDR3 nucleotides read TGTGCCAGCAGCTTGCGCGGGGTGCCGGTCGATACGCAGTATTTT.

As regards this clonotype: One junction end does not reproduce the germline sequence, and a read error may be involved. The chain employs TRBV4-2 and TRBJ2-7; D unclear. The closer fit of TRBJ2-5 to the DNA end suggests the J call may be wrong. The CDR3 contains 16 residues. CDR1 is LGHNA, CDR2 YNFKEQ, per germline. The CDR3 sequence is CTSNTPGWAPGETQYF. The CDR3 bases are TGTACCAGCAACACACCGGGTTGGGCCCCGGGAGAGACCCAGTACTTC.

The chain has TRBV2 and TRBJ1-5, with D hard to call. The CDR3 length is 17 residues. V was cut by 5 bases and J by 5 bases, with 22 bases left in between. The germline gives CDR1 SNHLY, CDR2 FYNNEI. The CDR3 DNA is TGTGCCAGCAGTCGGTTAAGTGGTGTGAGTCTGGATCAGCCCCAGCATTTT. Protein: CASSRLSGVSLDQPQHF.

This clonotype was detected only a few times. The V gene is TRBV29-1, the J gene TRBJ1-2, with 7 bases that match TRBD1. Per germline, CDR1 SQVTM and CDR2 ANQGSEA. The CDR3 is 11 amino acids. CDR3 sequence reads: CTVTGTEGYTF. The CDR3 nucleotides read TGCACCGTAACCGGGACAGAGGGCTACACCTTC. Looking up the rest from reference TRBV29-1 and TRBJ1-2 gives the full variable domain: SAVISQKPSRDICQRGTSLTIQCQVDSQVTMMFWYRQQPGQSLTLIATANQGSEATYESGFVIDKFPISRPNLTFSTLTVSNMSPEDSSIYLCTVTGTEGYTFGSGTRLTVV.

This clonotype appeared a few times. This chain links TRBV7-3 with TRBJ2-3, with D uncertain. Deletions cut 0 bases from V and 1 base from J, with 14 bases between. Looked up from germline, CDR1 is SGHTA and CDR2 is FQGTGA. CDR3 size: 17 residues. The CDR3 region has the DNA TGTGCCAGCAGCTTAACTGAGAGGACGCCGGGCACAGATACGCAGTATTTT. This encodes CASSLTERTPGTDTQYF.

This clonotype was recorded a few times. V usage is TRBV7-9 and J usage is TRBJ2-4, with D perhaps TRBD1 (6 bases). The length of the CDR3 is 14 residues. The germline V and J ends were trimmed by 0 bases and 7 bases, with 10 bases remaining between them. The germline V gene has CDR1 SEHNR and CDR2 FQNEAQ (reference sequence). The CDR3 region is CASSLAGAENIQYF. In DNA form, the CDR3 reads TGTGCCAGCAGCTTAGCGGGGGCCGAGAACATTCAGTACTTC.

The gene calls are TRBV11-2 and TRBJ1-1; D remains ambiguous. Trimming removed 1 base from V and 1 base from J, with 10 bases in between. The CDR3 totals 15 residues. Per germline, CDR1 SGHAT and CDR2 FQNNGV. The CDR3 DNA reads as TGTGCCAGCAGCTTAGGGAGGGTCGGGAACACTGAAGCTTTCTTT. The encoded protein is CASSLGRVGNTEAFF.

The chain couples TRBV20-1 to TRBJ2-5; tentatively, D is TRBD2 (5 bases). Germline lookup yields CDR1 DFQATT and CDR2 SNEGSKA (reference sequence). The CDR3 runs 13 residues. V lost 3 bases to trimming and J lost 7 bases, with 15 bases between them. The CDR3 reads CSASLKSRGTQYF. As DNA, the CDR3 is TGCAGTGCTAGTTTAAAGTCTCGGGGGACCCAGTACTTC.

The rearrangement links TRBV18 to TRBJ2-2; the D gene is possibly TRBD2 (6 bases). The CDR3 runs to 17 residues. Trimming pared 0 bases from V and 6 bases from J, leaving 17 bases between. Germline CDR1 reads KGHSH; CDR2 reads LQKENI. CDR3 sequence: CASSPPGGRRPAGELFF. The CDR3 bases are TGTGCCAGCTCACCACCTGGAGGGCGACGACCCGCCGGGGAGCTGTTTTTT.

This clonotype was counted at least ten times. The chain carries TRBV4-3 and TRBJ2-1, with D perhaps TRBD1 (5 bases). Germline V lookup: CDR1 LGHNA, CDR2 YSLEER. The V gene lost 4 bases and the J gene lost 9 bases, with 13 bases spanning the gap. CDR3 size: 13 residues. DNA for the CDR3: TGCGCCAGCAGCCTGCACATGGGGCGTGAGCAGTTCTTC. It is translated as CASSLHMGREQFF.

This clonotype was observed at least ten times. The chain employs TRBV12-3 or TRBV12-4 and TRBJ2-5, with 8 bases identical to TRBD2. The J segment lost 0 bases and the V segment lost 7 bases, leaving 16 bases of the junction unmatched. CDR3 length: 18 residues. In DNA form, the CDR3 reads TGTGCCAGCACCCCCTACTCAGCGGGGGCCATGTACCAAGAGACCCAGTACTTC. Its translation: CASTPYSAGAMYQETQYF.

CDR3 nucleotides: TGCAGTGCTACCGCTACAGATACGCAGTATTTT. Protein product: CSATATDTQYF. The chain is built from TRBV20-1 and TRBJ2-3; no firm D call. CDR3 length equals 11 residues. V dropped 4 bases and J dropped 3 bases, with 5 bases sitting between them. Germline lookup yields CDR1 DFQATT and CDR2 SNEGSKA (reference sequence).

The rearrangement links TRBV4-2 to TRBJ2-3, with TRBD2 identical over 8 bases. Germline CDR1 and CDR2: LGHNA and YNFKEQ. V gave up 0 bases and J gave up 6 bases; unmatched junction bases: 8. This CDR3 region has 16 residues. The CDR3 nucleotides read TGTGCCAGCAGCCAAGATGTAGCGGGGACGGTGGATACGCAGTATTTT. This encodes CASSQDVAGTVDTQYF.

This clonotype was detected only a few times. The chain joins TRBV7-3 to TRBJ1-2; weak D call: TRBD1 (6 bases). Trimming pared 2 bases from V and 4 bases from J, leaving 11 bases between. CDR3 length equals 14 residues. Germline CDR1 SGHTA, CDR2 FQGTGA. The CDR3 nucleotides are TGTGCCAGCAGCTTATCGGGGGGCGTCTATGGCTACACCTTC. Translated: CASSLSGGVYGYTF.

The chain has TRBV6-6 and TRBJ2-7; TRBD1 aligns across 10 bases. The DNA end lines up better with TRBJ2-5; the J call may be wrong. Germline CDR1 and CDR2: MNHNY and SVGAGI (reference sequence). This CDR3 contains 17 residues. The DNA for the CDR3 is TGTGCCAGCAGTTACTCGAGATTTGGGACAGGGGAAGAGACCCAGTACTTC. This sequence encodes CASSYSRFGTGEETQYF.

This clonotype has a handful of counts. This sequence joins TRBV15 and TRBJ1-2, with D possibly being TRBD1 (6 bases). There are 14 residues in the CDR3. Germline loops: CDR1 LNHNV, CDR2 YYDKDF (reference sequence). V was trimmed by 3 bases and J by 3 bases, leaving 11 bases between them. CDR3 sequence reads: CATSSGGGDYGYTF. The CDR3, as DNA: TGTGCCACCAGCAGTGGGGGGGGCGACTATGGCTACACCTTC.

The J gene is TRBJ1-2, the V gene TRBV10-3; TRBD1 aligns across 10 bases. There are 14 residues in the CDR3. The germline V gene encodes CDR1 ENHRY and CDR2 SYGVKD. J gave up 6 bases and V 4 bases, and 5 bases lay outside the gene matches. CDR3 sequence reads: CAISADRGRDGYTF. The CDR3 DNA follows: TGTGCCATCAGTGCGGACAGGGGGAGGGATGGCTACACCTTC.

In the case of this clonotype: Relative to the germline gene, one junction end is altered; a read error may explain this. The V call is TRBV5-1, the J call TRBJ2-3, with D maybe TRBD1 (7 bases). Germline V lookup: CDR1 SGHRS, CDR2 YFSETQ. The length of the CDR3 is 17 residues. The CDR3 sequence is CASSLQGGADYTDAQYF. CDR3 in DNA: TGCGCCAGCAGCTTGCAGGGGGGCGCGGATTACACAGATGCGCAGTATTTT.

A word on this clonotype: A much larger clone differs from this one at a single base, so this may be a read error. The rearrangement links TRBV10-3 to TRBJ2-5; D tentatively fits TRBD1 or TRBD2 (7 bases each). The V end lost 11 bases, the J end lost 11 bases, and 21 bases lay between the germline ends. CDR3 length equals 12 residues. The germline V gene has CDR1 ENHRY and CDR2 SYGVKD. CDR3 region: CAAGLQGYEQYF. The CDR3 nucleotides are TGTGCCGCGGGACTACAGGGGTATGAGCAGTACTTC.